These T cell receptor beta chains were read from a single sample in a study of neurological immune-mediated disorders. MiXCR, applied by TCRdb to the 5' RACE reads, yields one record per CDR3 protein. Of roughly 49,000 distinct CDR3 sequences in the sample, 13% were seen once. Sequenced sample: PBMCs. The receptors originated from a male donor with HTLV-1-associated myelopathy (HAM/TSP). Each CDR3 is given with its conserved first and last residue. A D gene is named only where the DNA matches it firmly. Rows may omit the clone size; those that give it use once, few, many or a size class.

V	D	size	J	CDR3	DNA
TRBV12-3/TRBV12-4	-	many	TRBJ1-6	CASSFEISPLHF	TGTGCCAGCAGTTTTGAAATCTCACCCCTCCACTTT
TRBV5-6	-	many	TRBJ2-1	CASSFGSGHEQFF	TGTGCCAGCAGCTTTGGCTCAGGGCATGAGCAGTTCTTC
TRBV5-1	-	many	TRBJ2-5	CASSLVDGQKETQYF	TGCGCCAGCAGCTTGGTCGACGGACAAAAAGAGACCCAGTACTTC
TRBV20-1	-	many	TRBJ2-7	CSAREGPGGQYF	TGCAGTGCTAGAGAAGGGCCAGGAGGGCAGTACTTC
TRBV7-9	-	many	TRBJ2-3	CASSPGTTSTDTQYF	TGTGCCAGCAGCCCTGGAACAACTAGCACAGATACGCAGTATTTT
TRBV7-2	-	many	TRBJ2-1	CASSLHQSLDEQFF	TGTGCCAGCAGCCTACACCAGAGTTTGGATGAGCAGTTCTTC
TRBV6-5	-	many	TRBJ1-5	CASSYEGVGSNQPQHF	TGTGCCAGCAGTTACGAAGGGGTAGGTAGCAATCAGCCCCAGCATTTT
TRBV20-1	-	many	TRBJ1-1	CSVRDNIGAEAFF	TGCAGTGTTAGGGACAACATCGGGGCTGAAGCTTTCTTT
TRBV27	TRBD2	many	TRBJ2-1	CASSFTAGGIRNEQFF	TGTGCCAGCAGTTTTACAGCGGGGGGGATTCGCAATGAGCAGTTCTTC
TRBV7-8	-	many	TRBJ2-7	CASSLGHNSYEQYF	TGTGCCAGCAGCTTAGGTCACAACTCCTACGAGCAGTACTTC
TRBV15	TRBD1	-	TRBJ1-2	CATSGRQGANYDYTF	TGTGCCACCAGCGGGAGACAGGGAGCAAACTATGACTACACCTTC
TRBV5-6	-	many	TRBJ2-5	CASSPVPGAETQYF	TGTGCCAGCTCCCCCGTGCCAGGCGCAGAGACCCAGTACTTC
TRBV7-6	TRBD1	many	TRBJ1-1	CASSLVGQGLNTEAFF	TGTGCCAGCAGCTTAGTAGGACAGGGGTTGAACACTGAAGCTTTCTTT
TRBV5-1	-	many	TRBJ1-1	CASSLEAAGTEAFF	TGCGCCAGCAGCTTGGAGGCGGCAGGGACTGAAGCTTTCTTT
TRBV7-6	-	many	TRBJ1-1	CASSLTRGVGTEAFF	TGTGCCAGCAGCTTAACACGGGGGGTTGGGACTGAAGCTTTCTTT
TRBV20-1	-	many	TRBJ1-6	CSAPDRGPRNSPLHF	TGCAGTGCTCCCGACCGGGGGCCGAGGAATTCACCCCTCCACTTT
TRBV29-1	TRBD1	many	TRBJ2-7	CSVEEQGKSYEQYF	TGCAGCGTTGAGGAACAGGGGAAATCCTACGAGCAGTACTTC
TRBV6-5	-	many	TRBJ1-3	CASSLGPGNTIYF	TGTGCCAGCAGTTTAGGACCTGGAAACACCATATATTTT
TRBV20-1	TRBD1	many	TRBJ2-5	CSASDRVETQYF	TGCAGTGCTAGTGACAGGGTAGAGACCCAGTACTTC
TRBV20-1	-	many	TRBJ2-3	CSAPSSYTDTQYF	TGCAGTGCCCCTAGCTCCTACACAGATACGCAGTATTTT
TRBV4-2	-	many	TRBJ1-2	CASSQAGSRVGYTF	TGTGCCAGCAGCCAAGCCGGATCGAGGGTTGGCTACACCTTC
TRBV25-1	-	many	TRBJ2-1	CASSDWAAQMGYEQFF	TGTGCCAGCAGTGATTGGGCAGCACAAATGGGCTATGAGCAGTTCTTC
TRBV7-2	TRBD1	many	TRBJ2-4	CASSLEGGLAKNIQYF	TGTGCCAGCAGCTTAGAAGGGGGCTTAGCCAAAAACATTCAGTACTTC
TRBV10-1	TRBD2	many	TRBJ2-1	CASSVKRGANAYNEQFF	TGCGCCAGCAGTGTCAAGCGGGGGGCCAACGCCTACAATGAGCAGTTCTTC
TRBV6-2/TRBV6-3	-	many	TRBJ1-5	CASSYSGVGNQPQHF	TGTGCCAGCAGTTACTCGGGGGTGGGAAATCAGCCCCAGCATTTT
TRBV20-1	-	many	TRBJ2-3	CSASPLAADTQYF	TGCAGTGCTAGTCCTCTGGCGGCAGATACGCAGTATTTT
TRBV14	-	many	TRBJ2-5	CASSQDHGWETQYF	TGTGCCAGCAGCCAGGACCATGGATGGGAGACCCAGTACTTC
TRBV5-1	-	many	TRBJ2-5	CASSQGVEETQYF	TGCGCCAGCAGCCAAGGGGTAGAGGAGACCCAGTACTTC
TRBV4-1	-	-	TRBJ1-4	CASSQVVGGPNEKLFF	TGCGCCAGCAGCCAAGTCGTGGGGGGGCCTAATGAAAAACTGTTTTTT
TRBV6-5	TRBD1	-	TRBJ2-7	CASSYSRDSSYEQYF	TGTGCCAGCAGTTACTCTCGGGACAGCTCCTACGAGCAGTACTTC
TRBV4-2	TRBD2	many	TRBJ2-3	CASSPETSGGADTQYF	TGTGCCAGCAGCCCCGAGACTAGCGGGGGGGCTGATACGCAGTATTTT
TRBV20-1	-	many	TRBJ2-7	CSARDLYGRGNEQYF	TGCAGTGCTAGAGATCTATACGGCAGGGGAAACGAGCAGTACTTC
TRBV7-2	-	few	TRBJ1-2	CASSLDAGKYNYGYTF	TGTGCCAGCAGCTTAGATGCAGGGAAATATAACTATGGCTACACCTTC
TRBV18	TRBD1	medium-sized	TRBJ1-1	CASSGQANTEAFF	TGTGCCAGCTCCGGACAGGCGAACACTGAAGCTTTCTTT
TRBV5-1	TRBD2	-	TRBJ2-7	CASSLELAGVRPHEQYF	TGCGCCAGCAGCTTGGAACTAGCGGGGGTGAGACCCCACGAGCAGTACTTC
TRBV20-1	-	-	TRBJ2-1	CSADGMTGSRDNEQFF	TGCAGTGCTGATGGTATGACAGGATCCCGGGACAATGAGCAGTTCTTC
TRBV15	-	many	TRBJ1-1	CATSRGQVNTEAFF	TGTGCCACCAGCAGAGGACAGGTGAACACTGAAGCTTTCTTT
TRBV7-9	-	many	TRBJ1-1	CASRVGSEGTEAFF	TGTGCCAGCAGGGTCGGGTCGGAAGGCACTGAAGCTTTCTTT
TRBV6-6	TRBD1	-	TRBJ2-7	CASSYPDRVYEHYF	TGTGCCAGCAGTTACCCCGACAGGGTCTACGAGCATTATTTC
TRBV29-1	-	many	TRBJ1-5	CSALTAGGQPQHF	TGCAGCGCCTTGACAGCCGGGGGTCAGCCCCAGCATTTT
TRBV5-1	TRBD1	many	TRBJ2-3	CASSRDRGTDTQYF	TGCGCCAGCAGTAGGGACAGGGGCACAGATACGCAGTATTTT
TRBV5-6	-	many	TRBJ1-4	CASSSPSGPPTGEKLFF	TGTGCCAGCAGCTCGCCGTCGGGACCCCCAACGGGGGAAAAACTGTTTTTT
TRBV5-6	TRBD1	few	TRBJ1-2	CASSSWDRPNYGYTF	TGTGCCAGCAGCTCCTGGGACAGACCGAACTATGGCTACACCTTC
TRBV12-3/TRBV12-4	-	many	TRBJ1-5	CASANRAIHNQPQHF	TGTGCCAGCGCGAACAGGGCCATCCACAATCAGCCCCAGCATTTT
TRBV20-1	-	-	TRBJ2-7	CRTIQDYEQYF	TGCCGTACTATCCAGGACTACGAGCAGTACTTC
TRBV20-1	TRBD2	many	TRBJ2-3	CSANAGTSIDTQYF	TGCAGTGCAAACGCCGGGACTAGCATCGATACGCAGTATTTT
TRBV6-5	-	many	TRBJ2-5	CASSYSFGRLGETQYF	TGTGCCAGCAGTTACAGCTTTGGGCGGTTGGGAGAGACCCAGTACTTC
TRBV20-1	TRBD2	many	TRBJ2-1	CSARGHSGNYNEQFF	TGCAGTGCTAGAGGCCATAGCGGGAACTACAATGAGCAGTTCTTC
TRBV5-5	-	many	TRBJ2-2	CASSLLTGELFF	TGTGCCAGCAGCTTGTTAACCGGGGAGCTGTTTTTT
TRBV5-1	-	many	TRBJ2-2	CASSPGLATGELFF	TGCGCCAGCAGCCCCGGACTGGCGACTGGGGAGCTGTTTTTT
TRBV5-6	-	many	TRBJ1-3	CASSLREFSGNTIYF	TGTGCCAGCAGCCTCCGGGAATTCTCTGGAAACACCATATATTTT
TRBV14	-	many	TRBJ2-2	CASSPTETGELFF	TGTGCCAGCAGCCCGACGGAGACCGGGGAGCTGTTTTTT
TRBV12-3/TRBV12-4	-	many	TRBJ2-1	CASSLASGAGYNEQFF	TGTGCCAGCAGTTTAGCGTCGGGGGCCGGGTACAATGAGCAGTTCTTC
TRBV5-1	-	many	TRBJ2-3	CASGDAGTSNTDTQYF	TGCGCCAGCGGAGACGCCGGGACAAGCAATACAGATACGCAGTATTTT
TRBV9	TRBD2	many	TRBJ2-7	CASSVATAGGLNEQYF	TGTGCCAGCAGCGTAGCTACGGCGGGGGGGCTTAACGAGCAGTACTTC
TRBV27	TRBD1	many	TRBJ2-1	CASRGQGGEQFF	TGTGCCAGCAGGGGACAGGGAGGTGAGCAGTTCTTC
TRBV5-5	-	many	TRBJ2-4	CASSSGPSIGIQYF	TGTGCCAGCAGCTCGGGGCCATCCATAGGCATTCAGTACTTC
TRBV5-1	-	-	TRBJ2-1	CASSPPSGSYNEQFF	TGCGCCAGCAGCCCCCCTTCGGGATCCTACAATGAGCAGTTCTTC
TRBV5-5	-	many	TRBJ1-5	CASSPGGVSNQPQHF	TGTGCCAGCAGCCCGGGGGGGGTTAGCAATCAGCCCCAGCATTTT